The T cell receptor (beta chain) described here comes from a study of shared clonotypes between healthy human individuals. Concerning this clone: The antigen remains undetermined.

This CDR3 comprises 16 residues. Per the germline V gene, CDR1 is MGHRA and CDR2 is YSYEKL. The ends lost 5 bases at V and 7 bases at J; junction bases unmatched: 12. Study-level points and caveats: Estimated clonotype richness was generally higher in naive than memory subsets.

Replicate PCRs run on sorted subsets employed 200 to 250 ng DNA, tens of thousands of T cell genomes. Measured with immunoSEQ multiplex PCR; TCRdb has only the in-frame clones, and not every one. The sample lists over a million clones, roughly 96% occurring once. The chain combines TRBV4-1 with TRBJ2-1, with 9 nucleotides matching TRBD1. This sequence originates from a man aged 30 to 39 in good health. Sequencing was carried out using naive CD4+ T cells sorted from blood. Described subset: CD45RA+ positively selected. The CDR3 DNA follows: TGCGCCAGCAGCTCGGTGACCGGGACAGGGTGGAATGAGCAGTTCTTC. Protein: CASSSVTGTGWNEQFF.